This TCR beta chain came from a study of blood T cell repertoires in COVID-19. Seattle patients were enrolled while actively infected and followed longitudinally. Generated by immunoSEQ multiplex PCR, the TCRdb table keeps only in-frame clones and is missing some. Seen here are about 150,000 clones, approximately 86% observed once, and the top ten hold just over 2.5%. Per the germline V gene, CDR1 is SGHTA and CDR2 is FQGNSA. The junction had 6 bases not matched to a gene; V was cut back by 5 bases and J by 5 bases. This CDR3 is built from 13 residues. The rearrangement links TRBV7-2 to TRBJ2-7, with 7 positions matching TRBD1. This TCR came from a woman aged 80 or older with COVID-19, enrolled during active disease. Sequenced material: peripheral blood. Here the CDR3 reads CASSTLTGDEQYF. For the CDR3, the DNA is TGTGCCAGCAGCACTCTTACAGGGGACGAGCAGTACTTC.